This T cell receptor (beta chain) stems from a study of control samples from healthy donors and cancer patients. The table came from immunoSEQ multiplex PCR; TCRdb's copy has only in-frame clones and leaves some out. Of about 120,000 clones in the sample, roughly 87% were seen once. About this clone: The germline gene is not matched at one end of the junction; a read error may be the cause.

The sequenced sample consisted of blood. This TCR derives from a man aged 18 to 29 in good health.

The CDR3 reads CASSPRTGIHGF. CDR3 nucleotide sequence: TGTGCCAGCAGCCCACGGACCGGGATTCACGGATTC. This rearrangement joins TRBV7-9 to TRBJ1-2; D is unresolved. The CDR3 is 12 residues long. Germline CDR1 and CDR2: SEHNR and FQNEAQ (reference sequence).